This T cell receptor beta chain was documented in a study of blood T cells in healthy people across ages. Next came a second PCR, run for roughly 7 to 12 cycles, which used a sample-barcoded 5' primer along with a J-beta primer mix. TCRdb fed the 5' RACE reads into MiXCR, producing one record per CDR3 protein. The sample yields hundreds of thousands of distinct CDR3 sequences, around half seen once. Germline loops: CDR1 MGHDK, CDR2 SYGVNS. The CDR3 covers 17 residues. The V and J ends lost 1 base and 6 bases respectively, with 16 bases between them. J is TRBJ1-6 and V is TRBV25-1, with D maybe TRBD1 (5 bases). The sequenced material came from blood. This receptor was taken from an elderly man in good health. This CDR3 reads CASSEFGRGSLNSPLHF. The CDR3 region has the DNA TGTGCCAGCAGTGAATTTGGAAGGGGCAGCCTTAATTCACCCCTCCACTTT.